One sample yielded the 13 T cell receptor beta chains listed below, sequenced in a study of beta chain features in type 1 diabetes (dated by TCRdb to 2016 to 2019). Here is what the overall study found, with its caveats: Type 1 diabetes patients showed a moderate but significant shortening of TCRB CDR3 length in all four CD4+ subsets.

Libraries were constructed by the immunoSEQ multiplex PCR assay. The High Capacity cDNA Reverse Transcription Kit was used to reverse transcribe all of the isolated RNA, meaning that expressed TCRB transcripts were what got sequenced. Drawn from immuneACCESS, this table holds only the in-frame rearrangements with V and J called that TCRdb kept. Clones are partly lost; checked studies trace under half to an unresolved V gene and leave the rest unexplained. The table for this sample lists nearly 700,000 clones; 13% of them were counted only once. Of the sample, 0.022% falls within the top ten clones. These receptors are not linked to any known antigen. The sample consisted of naive CD4+ T cells from blood. The sample's cell subset or site, from its label and the paper: true naive CD4+ T cells. These receptors were taken from a man between 18 and 35 years old with type 1 diabetes.

The rearrangement joins TRBV30 to TRBJ2-1, with D maybe TRBD2 (6 bases). V was pared by 4 bases and J by 7 bases, with 17 bases between. The germline gives CDR1 GTSNPN, CDR2 SVGIG (reference sequence). The CDR3 has 14 amino acids. The DNA of the CDR3 is TGTGCCTGGAATATCGGGGGAACTGTTAATGAGCAGTTCTTC. Translating gives CAWNIGGTVNEQFF.

The V and J genes are TRBV4-1 and TRBJ2-2; TRBD1 matches 11 bases. The CDR3 runs 17 residues. The V gene end was trimmed by 6 bases and the J gene end by 0 bases; junction bases not matched to a gene: 6. The germline CDR1 and CDR2 sequences are MGHRA and YSYEKL. The CDR3 region has the DNA TGCGCCAGCAGGAGGGGACAGGGGGAAACGAACACCGGGGAGCTGTTTTTT. Translated, it gives CASRRGQGETNTGELFF.

The chain recombines TRBV7-9 with TRBJ1-1; 9 bases map to TRBD1. Looked up from germline, CDR1 is SEHNR and CDR2 is FQNEAQ (reference sequence). The CDR3 is 13 residues long. With V trimmed by 5 bases and J by 5 bases, 3 bases remained unmatched. The CDR3 protein is CASSVTGGTEAFF. Here the CDR3 DNA reads TGTGCCAGCAGCGTGACAGGGGGAACTGAAGCTTTCTTT.

This clone was counted a few times. This chain joins TRBV13 and TRBJ2-3; D call uncertain. The germline V gene has CDR1 PRHDT and CDR2 FYEKMQ (reference sequence). The V end lost 1 base, the J end lost 0 bases, and 8 bases lay between the germline ends. This CDR3 region has 15 residues. The CDR3 DNA sequence: TGTGCCAGCAGCTTAGTGGTCAAAAGCACAGATACGCAGTATTTT. It yields the protein CASSLVVKSTDTQYF.

The chain combines TRBV9 with TRBJ1-1; D remains unclear. Germline assignment: CDR1 SGDLS and CDR2 YYNGEE. Trimming shortened V by 0 bases and J by 4 bases, and 13 bases separated the two germline ends. The CDR3 consists of 15 residues. Here the CDR3 reads CASSVVAGLSTEAFF. CDR3 bases: TGTGCCAGCAGCGTAGTGGCAGGTCTGAGCACTGAAGCTTTCTTT.

The table lists this clone with a few counts. V gene TRBV4-1 combines with J gene TRBJ2-3, with D unresolved. V gave up 0 bases and J gave up 1 base, with 17 bases separating them. The germline V gene encodes CDR1 MGHRA and CDR2 YSYEKL. CDR3 length: 18 residues. The CDR3 loop reads CASSQDRGKDPGTDTQYF. The CDR3 DNA sequence: TGCGCCAGCAGCCAAGACCGCGGAAAAGACCCGGGCACAGATACGCAGTATTTT.

The chain links TRBV5-1 to TRBJ2-2; D not certain. The CDR3 length is 12 residues. Germline CDR1 reads SGHRS; CDR2 reads YFSETQ. The ends were cut back, 0 bases at V and 7 bases at J, with 4 bases in the middle. CDR3: CASSLVGGELFF. CDR3 DNA: TGCGCCAGCAGCTTGGTTGGCGGGGAGCTGTTTTTT.

This chain links TRBV29-1 with TRBJ2-3, with D unclear. CDR1 is SQVTM and CDR2 is ANQGSEA in the germline V gene. The CDR3 consists of 14 residues. V was cut by 4 bases and J by 2 bases, with 13 bases left in between. The CDR3 is CSVGGPPHTDTQYF. CDR3 sequence (DNA): TGCAGCGTTGGGGGTCCCCCTCACACAGATACGCAGTATTTT.

Turning to this clone: The sample has other DNA sequences that encode this CDR3 too. V usage is TRBV14 and J usage is TRBJ1-3; D is unclear. Germline-derived CDR1 and CDR2 are SGHDN and FVKESK. The V end lost 3 bases, the J end lost 0 bases, and 3 bases lay between the germline ends. The CDR3 has 13 amino acids. The CDR3 region has the DNA TGTGCCAGCAGCCACGTCTCTGGAAACACCATATATTTT. Protein sequence: CASSHVSGNTIYF.

The V and J genes are TRBV5-4 and TRBJ1-4, with D possibly TRBD1 on 5 matching bases. There are 16 residues in the CDR3. Germline CDR1 and CDR2: SGHNT and YYREEE (reference sequence). V lost 3 bases, J lost 2 bases, and 14 bases lay in between. CDR3 sequence (DNA): TGTGCCAGCAGCTCCAACCCGACAGCCACTAATGAAAAACTGTTTTTT. It translates to CASSSNPTATNEKLFF. The variable domain in full, completed from reference TRBV5-4 and TRBJ1-4, reads ETGVTQSPTHLIKTRGQQVTLRCSSQSGHNTVSWYQQALGQGPQFIFQYYREEENGRGNFPPRFSGLQFPNYSSELNVNALELDDSALYLCASSSNPTATNEKLFFGSGTQLSVL.

The gene calls are TRBV7-9 and TRBJ2-7; 8 nucleotides align to TRBD1. This CDR3 has 14 amino acids. In germline, CDR1 is SEHNR, CDR2 FQNEAQ (reference sequence). Losses at the gene ends were 3 bases for V and 5 bases for J; bases not matched to a gene: 6. The CDR3 sequence is CASSLEDRVHEQYF. The DNA for the CDR3 is TGTGCCAGCAGCTTGGAGGACAGGGTCCACGAGCAGTACTTC.

This clone showed up just a few times. As DNA, the CDR3 is TGTGCCAGCAAGCAGGCGAACACCAATCAGCCCCAGCATTTT. This gives the protein CASKQANTNQPQHF. This rearrangement joins TRBV19 to TRBJ1-5; D not resolved. Trimming pared 9 bases from V and 3 bases from J, leaving 15 bases between. Germline CDR1 reads LNHDA; CDR2 reads SQIVND (reference sequence). This CDR3 has 14 amino acids.

This clone was seen a handful of times. The chain carries TRBV29-1 and TRBJ2-3; D is perhaps TRBD2 (6 bases). Trimming stripped 4 bases from V and 4 bases from J, with 12 bases between. The CDR3 extends over 13 amino acids. CDR1 is SQVTM and CDR2 is ANQGSEA in the germline V gene. CDR3 residues: CSVASGVPDTQYF. The CDR3 nucleotides are TGCAGCGTTGCATCGGGGGTGCCAGATACGCAGTATTTT.